The sequence of this TCR beta chain was determined in a study of blood T cell repertoires in COVID-19 (TCRdb year 2020). Concerning the study at large: Collaborator samples came from the United States, Italy and Spain and covered acute and convalescent phases of COVID-19. The samples were drawn from the first 160 participants of the ongoing ImmuneRACE study and from roughly 1,300 subjects provided by 6 global collaborators. Sample metadata almost always included a de-identified subject ID, COVID-19 status, age in years and sex. The material from the prospective study consisted of cDNA or gDNA derived from T cells, B-cell-depleted T cells, or PBMCs. A freely available public database, intended as a resource for researchers studying the immune response to SARS-CoV-2, is where the repertoires were released. The dataset comprised deeply sampled blood TCRbeta repertoires from subjects exposed to, actively infected with, or recovered from COVID-19. Where HLA class I and class II types were available, the types were taken from metadata supplied by the sample provider, not from assay-based typing. The full study reports these points: The amount of clinical and demographic metadata varied by source and participant and was provided uncurated.

The immunoSEQ Assay, a bias-controlled multiplex PCR, was used to amplify TCRbeta CDR3 regions from genomic DNA. The study's processing was this. Nucleated cell counts per sample were estimated from amplification of reference gene primers within the assay. To quantify the absolute abundance of each unique TCRbeta CDR3 rearrangement, sequence reads were collapsed and filtered. For each sample, productive Simpson clonality was calculated as the square root of Simpson's diversity index over productive rearrangements. Drawn from immuneACCESS, this table holds only the in-frame rearrangements with V and J called that TCRdb kept. Clones are partly lost; checked studies trace under half to an unresolved V gene and leave the rest unexplained. V, J and clone size derive from that table, while D and trimming were established from the DNA sequence. The sample table shows about 200,000 clones, and about 80% are seen once. Jointly, the top ten make up 4.8% of the sample.

Participants in the prospective study were aged about 18 to 100 years, lived in some 24 United States geographic areas, and enrolled through a virtual design. Cohort assignment in the prospective study relied on participant-reported clinical history from a screening survey and a study questionnaire. Exposed participants had been in contact, within 2 weeks of entering the study, with a person who had a PCR-confirmed or clinician-diagnosed case of COVID-19. In the prospective study, mobile phlebotomists collected whole blood, serum and a nasopharyngeal or oropharyngeal swab from each participant. Over a roughly two-month period, participants in the prospective study had the option of providing additional blood draws and questionnaires. Prospective study blood samples were shipped either frozen or at room temperature before DNA extraction. Remarks on this clone: Its antigen remains undetermined. Within one base of it there is no much larger clone, and no base qualities were kept.

The sample was PBMCs or T cells enriched from blood (not recorded which). The receptor's source is a woman aged 45-65 years who had been exposed to COVID-19.

The nucleotide sequence reads as follows: TGCGCCAGCAGCCCCGGACAGGGCGTCATCGAGCAGTACTTC. Its protein product is CASSPGQGVIEQYF. Recombination joined TRBV5-1 with TRBJ2-7, and 8 bases in between align with TRBD1. Trimming accounts for 4 bases at V and 6 bases at J, while the number of junction bases matched to no gene is 9. For CDR1 and CDR2, the germline V gene lists SGHRS and YFSETQ. The CDR3 covers 14 residues, taking in both the cysteine and the phenylalanine. Kept here is only the CDR3 DNA, which spans 42 bases and is read in frame from base 1. The CDR3 plus the reference TRBV5-1 and TRBJ2-7 genes for the other parts give the full variable domain: KAGVTQTPRYLIKTRGQQVTLSCSPISGHRSVSWYQQTPGQGLQFLFEYFSETQRNKGNFPGRFSGRQFSNSRSEMNVSTLELGDSALYLCASSPGQGVIEQYFGPGTRLTVT.